The 10 T cell receptor beta chains below come from one sample, sequenced in a study of cytomegalovirus exposure and HLA in healthy donors. The PCR contained 60 Vbeta and 13 Jbeta primers. The repertoire was sequenced with immunoSEQ multiplex PCR; TCRdb's copy has only in-frame clones and lacks some. There are under 65,000 clones in the sample, with about 4% held by the top ten. Sequenced: PBMCs. The source is a woman in her late teens or twenties in good health and CMV-seronegative.

The gene calls are TRBV5-1 and TRBJ2-7, with TRBD2 matching 8 bases. Germline V lookup: CDR1 SGHRS, CDR2 YFSETQ. Trimming cost V 4 bases and J 5 bases; bases outside gene matches: 8. The CDR3 covers 14 residues. CDR3 sequence (DNA): TGCGCCAGCAGCCCGGGCGGGGGGCGGAACGAGCAGTACTTC. It translates to CASSPGGGRNEQYF.

The V call is TRBV19, the J call TRBJ1-1; perhaps TRBD1 as D (5 bases). This CDR3 spans 13 amino acids. Germline V gives CDR1 LNHDA, CDR2 SQIVND (reference sequence). V shed 9 bases and J shed 1 base, with 12 bases lying between them. The CDR3 DNA follows: TGTGCCAGCCGGTCAGGACAGAACACTGAAGCTTTCTTT. It encodes CASRSGQNTEAFF. Full variable domain (remainder filled in from reference TRBV19 and TRBJ1-1): DGGITQSPKYLFRKEGQNVTLSCEQNLNHDAMYWYRQDPGQGLRLIYYSQIVNDFQKGDIAEGYSVSREKKESFPLTVTSAQKNPTAFYLCASRSGQNTEAFFGQGTRLTVV.

The V and J genes are TRBV4-1 and TRBJ2-5; D gene ambiguous. This CDR3 region has 14 residues. The germline V gene encodes CDR1 MGHRA and CDR2 YSYEKL. V lost 4 bases and J 4 bases, leaving 13 bases between the germline ends. CDR3 loop: CASSLFFGLETQYF. The DNA of the CDR3 is TGCGCCAGCAGCCTTTTCTTCGGTTTAGAGACCCAGTACTTC.

The chain links TRBV30 to TRBJ2-7; D remains ambiguous. The CDR3 runs to 10 residues. Between the trimmed V and J ends, which lost 5 bases and 7 bases, there was a span of 9 bases. From germline, CDR1 is GTSNPN and CDR2 SVGIG (reference sequence). In nucleotides, the CDR3 is TGTGCCTGGGGGCTCTTTGAGCAGTACTTC. As protein: CAWGLFEQYF.

V and J are TRBV4-1 and TRBJ2-1, with D perhaps TRBD2 (7 bases). CDR3 size: 17 residues. The V and J ends lost 0 bases and 4 bases respectively, with 16 bases between them. From germline, CDR1 is MGHRA and CDR2 YSYEKL. CDR3 in DNA: TGCGCCAGCAGCCAAGAGGGGGGGCTTGTCCGTTACAATGAGCAGTTCTTC. As protein: CASSQEGGLVRYNEQFF.

The V gene is TRBV10-3, the J gene TRBJ1-2, with 7 bases that match TRBD1. The CDR3 has 16 residues. V was pared by 11 bases and J by 8 bases, with 23 bases of the junction left unmatched. The germline CDR1 and CDR2 sequences are ENHRY and SYGVKD. This CDR3 reads CASKTGGDSTPVGYTF. The CDR3 DNA follows: TGTGCCTCCAAAACCGGGGGGGACAGCACCCCGGTCGGCTACACCTTC.

The chain is built from TRBV4-1 and TRBJ1-2; 11 bases match TRBD1. From germline, CDR1 is MGHRA and CDR2 YSYEKL. This CDR3 comprises 14 residues. V trimming: 4 bases; J trimming: 6 bases; junction bases outside the gene matches: 4. CDR3 sequence: CASSPGTGGHGYTF. For the CDR3, the DNA is TGCGCCAGCAGCCCAGGGACAGGGGGACATGGCTACACCTTC.

CDR3 DNA: TGTGCCAGCAGCTTGTCGGTAGCAAGCACTGAAGCTTTCTTT. This encodes CASSLSVASTEAFF. The chain combines TRBV5-6 with TRBJ1-1; D ambiguous. CDR1 and CDR2 from the germline V gene are SGHDT and YYEEEE. V lost 1 base to trimming and J lost 4 bases, with 11 bases between them. The CDR3 totals 14 residues.

The V gene is TRBV4-1, the J gene TRBJ2-5; TRBD2 matches at 8 bases. CDR1 and CDR2 from the germline V gene are MGHRA and YSYEKL. The CDR3 length is 14 residues. J lost 5 bases, V lost 1 base, and 3 bases had no gene match. CDR3 sequence reads: CASSQVQRGETQYF. The CDR3 DNA is TGCGCCAGCAGCCAAGTCCAGCGGGGGGAGACCCAGTACTTC.

This rearrangement joins TRBV30 to TRBJ2-1; unclear D gene. Germline values: CDR1 GTSNPN, CDR2 SVGIG (reference sequence). V lost 3 bases, J lost 5 bases, and 8 bases lay in between. The CDR3 is 12 residues long. CDR3 sequence (DNA): TGTGCCTGGAGGGCCCGGGACAATGAGCAGTTCTTC. Translating it yields CAWRARDNEQFF. Variable domain in full (rest from reference TRBV30 and TRBJ2-1): SQTIHQWPATLVQPVGSPLSLECTVEGTSNPNLYWYRQAAGRGLQLLFYSVGIGQISSEVPQNLSASRPQDRQFILSSKKLLLSDSGFYLCAWRARDNEQFFGPGTRLTVL.